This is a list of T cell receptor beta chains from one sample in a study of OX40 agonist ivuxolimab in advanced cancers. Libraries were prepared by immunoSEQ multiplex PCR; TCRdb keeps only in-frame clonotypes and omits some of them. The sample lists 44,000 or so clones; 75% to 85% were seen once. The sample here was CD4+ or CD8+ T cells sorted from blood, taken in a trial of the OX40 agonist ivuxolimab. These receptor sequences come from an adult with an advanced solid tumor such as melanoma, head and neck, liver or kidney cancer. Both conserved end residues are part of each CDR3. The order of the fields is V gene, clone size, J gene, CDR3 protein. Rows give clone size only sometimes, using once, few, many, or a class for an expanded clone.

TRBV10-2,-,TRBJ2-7,CASSRTGGYEQYF
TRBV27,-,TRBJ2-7,CASSSQREPLDEQYF
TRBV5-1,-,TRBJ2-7,CASSLGQDYEQYF
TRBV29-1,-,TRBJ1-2,CSVDAWGQGNYGYTF
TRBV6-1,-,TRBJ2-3,CASSPGLGWGDTQYF
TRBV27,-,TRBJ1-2,CASSLVPLPRYGYTF
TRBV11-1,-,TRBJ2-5,CASSPGLGNTQYF
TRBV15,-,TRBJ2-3,CATSRDSGGRLTDTQYF
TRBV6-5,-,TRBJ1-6,CASSYSVQGIRALHF
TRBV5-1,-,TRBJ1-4,CASSGQGLEKLFF
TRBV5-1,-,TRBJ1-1,CASSTPSGGWNTEAFF
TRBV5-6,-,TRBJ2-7,CASSFPPGESIEQYF
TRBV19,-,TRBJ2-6,CASSRDDSGANVLTF
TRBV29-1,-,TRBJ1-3,CSAEIPSSGNTIYF
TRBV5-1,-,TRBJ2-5,CASSENGVKETQYF
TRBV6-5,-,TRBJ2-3,CASSYLGASTDTQYF
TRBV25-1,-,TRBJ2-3,CASSVDRLQDTQYF
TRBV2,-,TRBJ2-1,CASSVGTSSNEQFF
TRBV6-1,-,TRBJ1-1,CASSGRWDTEAFF
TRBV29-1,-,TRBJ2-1,CSVSRGGAPSSYNEQFF
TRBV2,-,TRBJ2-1,CASSQRQDNEQFF
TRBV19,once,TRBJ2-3,CASSIGSSGDTQYF
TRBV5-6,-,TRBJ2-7,CASSLAGLAIYEQYF
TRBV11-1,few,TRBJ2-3,CASSFGTSGREYVGTQYF
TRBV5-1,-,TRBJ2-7,CASSPPSDEQYF
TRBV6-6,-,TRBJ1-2,CASRKGTGVGYTF
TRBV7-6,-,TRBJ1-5,CASSSTGPGQPQHF
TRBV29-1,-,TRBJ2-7,CSVTSGGPYEQYF
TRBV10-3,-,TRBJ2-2,CAISESPQVGGELFF
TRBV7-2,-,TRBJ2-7,CASSSTAGAEQYF
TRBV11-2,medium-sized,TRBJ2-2,CASTGDLAGETGELFF
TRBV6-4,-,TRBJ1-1,CASSKEGGTEAFF
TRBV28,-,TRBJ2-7,CASSLPAGGSYEQYF